The subject of this entry is one T cell receptor (beta chain). What it binds is not known. These data are taken from a study of beta chain features in type 1 diabetes. Study outcomes and limitations: High TCR expression in some cells could lead to their over-representation in cDNA sequencing.

V was trimmed by 1 base and J by 2 bases, leaving 7 bases between them. The CDR3 totals 14 residues. Germline V gene lookup returns CDR1 SGHNT and CDR2 YENEEA. The isolated RNA, all of it, was reverse transcribed, so expressed TCRB transcripts were what got sequenced. TCRdb keeps only in-frame clones here, not all; method: immunoSEQ multiplex PCR. The sample holds 850,000 to 900,000 clones, 15% to 20% seen once. This clonotype was sampled from a woman aged 18-29 years in good health. Sequenced material: naive CD4+ T cells from blood. This chain joins TRBV11-3 and TRBJ2-3; unclear D gene. The CDR3 loop reads CASSLAHTTDTQYF. CDR3 DNA: TGTGCCAGCAGCTTAGCTCACACCACAGATACGCAGTATTTT.